The 20 T cell receptor beta chains given below trace back to one sample, sequenced in a study of T cells in Graves' hyperthyroidism and ophthalmopathy. TCR beta CDR3 regions were amplified from RNA. HTBI primers drove first-round RT-PCR of the TCR CDR3. MiXCR was run by TCRdb on the multiplex PCR reads, yielding one entry per CDR3 protein. The data contain a few hundred thousand distinct CDR3 sequences, approximately 14% of them seen just once; the ten biggest clones take up less than 20%. Sequencing was performed on blood. Every receptor here comes from a woman aged 18-35 years with Graves' hyperthyroidism.

This clonotype has ten or more counts. CDR3 nucleotides: TGTGCCAGCAGCCCCTACTCACAGGGAAGCTATGGCTACACCTTC. Translation: CASSPYSQGSYGYTF. The chain combines TRBV7-9 with TRBJ1-2, with D tentatively TRBD1 (6 bases). Germline V gene data show CDR1 as SEHNR and CDR2 as FQNEAQ (reference sequence). This CDR3 spans 15 amino acids. Deletions cut 5 bases from V and 4 bases from J, with 17 bases between.

This clonotype appeared many times. V is TRBV2 and J is TRBJ1-2; the D gene is possibly TRBD1 (5 bases). Germline-derived CDR1 and CDR2 are SNHLY and FYNNEI. This CDR3 is 15 amino acids long. V was shortened by 6 bases and J by 0 bases, with 14 bases between the two germline ends. The CDR3 DNA reads as TGTGCCAGCAGGCCTGGGACGCCTGCTAACTATGGCTACACCTTC. Translating gives CASRPGTPANYGYTF.

A few counts support this clonotype. The genes are TRBV12-3 or TRBV12-4 and TRBJ2-3; a weak D match, TRBD2 (5 bases). V was shortened by 6 bases and J by 3 bases, with 19 bases between the two germline ends. The CDR3 loop spans 16 amino acids. CDR3 coding DNA: TGTGCCAGCAGACCTTGGGCCGGGATGGGGACAGATACGCAGTATTTT. This codes for CASRPWAGMGTDTQYF.

With respect to this clonotype: One end of the junction does not line up with germline, which may come from a read error. J is TRBJ2-1 and V is TRBV20-1; D assignment may be TRBD1 or TRBD2 (6 bases each). Germline V gene data show CDR1 as DFQATT and CDR2 as SNEGSKA (reference sequence). The CDR3 is 16 amino acids. As DNA, the CDR3 is TGCAGTGCTAGAGGTTTCGGGCAGGAGGGGGGCAATGGGCAGTTCTTC. It yields the protein CSARGFGQEGGNGQFF.

This clonotype was detected ten times or more. J is TRBJ2-1 and V is TRBV30; D perhaps matches TRBD2 (5 bases). There are 15 residues in the CDR3. Germline assignment: CDR1 GTSNPN and CDR2 SVGIG (reference sequence). Deletions cut 4 bases from V and 0 bases from J, with 13 bases between. The CDR3 nucleotides read TGTGCCTGGAAGCGAGCGGAAAGCTCCTACAATGAGCAGTTCTTC. Translating it yields CAWKRAESSYNEQFF.

This clonotype occurred many times. The V gene is TRBV7-3, the J gene TRBJ2-3; D is possibly TRBD1 (6 bases). This CDR3 comprises 16 residues. The V gene lost 4 bases and the J gene lost 0 bases, with 14 bases spanning the gap. Looked up from germline, CDR1 is SGHTA and CDR2 is FQGTGA. CDR3 sequence: CASSSNRVSSTDTQYF. CDR3 nucleotides: TGTGCCAGCAGCTCAAACAGGGTATCTAGCACAGATACGCAGTATTTT.

This clonotype has a count of ten or more. V is TRBV7-2 and J is TRBJ2-5, with a weak D call TRBD2 (5 bases). CDR1 is SGHTA and CDR2 is FQGNSA in the germline V gene. The V end was cut by 5 bases, the J end by 2 bases, with 15 bases between. The length of the CDR3 is 15 residues. The CDR3 bases are TGTGCCAGCAGCCAATGGCGGGCGGAACAAGAGACCCAGTACTTC. It codes for CASSQWRAEQETQYF.

With regard to this clonotype: A much larger clonotype is one base distant, so this may be a read error. No conserved phenylalanine or tryptophan is present at the end of the CDR3, so a read error is the likely explanation. The chain couples TRBV30 to TRBJ1-2; D not certain. Trimming stripped 5 bases from V and 6 bases from J, with 19 bases between. The length of the CDR3 is 14 residues. The germline V gene encodes CDR1 GTSNPN and CDR2 SVGIG (reference sequence). CDR3 region: CAWRILRENNGYTL. CDR3 sequence (DNA): TGTGCCTGGCGCATCCTCCGGGAAAATAATGGCTACACCCTC.

Only a few counts were recorded for this clonotype. The chain joins TRBV7-7 to TRBJ2-5, with TRBD1 identical over 8 bases. The CDR3 consists of 14 residues. Germline V gene sequence: CDR1 SSHAT, CDR2 FNYEAQ (reference sequence). Trimming took 5 bases from V and 5 from J; bases not matched to a gene: 7. As DNA, the CDR3 is TGTGCCAGCAGCAAGGACAGGGCGGGGGAGACCCAGTACTTC. Protein product: CASSKDRAGETQYF.

This clonotype was recorded many times. The chain carries TRBV28 and TRBJ2-1, with 8 nucleotides matching TRBD2. The V and J ends lost 8 bases and 4 bases, in that order; junction bases with no gene match: 10. The germline V gene has CDR1 MDHEN and CDR2 SYDVKM. CDR3 length: 15 residues. CDR3 residues: CASEALAGSYNEQFF. The CDR3 nucleotides are TGTGCCAGCGAGGCCTTAGCGGGGAGTTACAATGAGCAGTTCTTC.

This clonotype was found many times. This sequence joins TRBV7-6 and TRBJ1-2, with 7 bases that match TRBD1. The CDR3 covers 15 residues. V trimming: 0 bases; J trimming: 8 bases; junction bases outside the gene matches: 9. The germline V gene encodes CDR1 SGHVS and CDR2 FNYEAQ. The CDR3 DNA reads as TGTGCCAGCAGCTTAGCGCCCGGGACAGCGAAAGGCTACACCTTC. Translating it yields CASSLAPGTAKGYTF.

This clonotype was observed at least ten times. The V gene is TRBV27, the J gene TRBJ1-6; D is perhaps TRBD1 (5 bases). The CDR3 totals 15 residues. Germline values: CDR1 MNHEY, CDR2 SMNVEV (reference sequence). V was trimmed by 1 base and J by 6 bases, leaving 10 bases between them. The DNA of the CDR3 is TGTGCCAGCAGTTTATGGGGACCACTTAATTCACCCCTCCACTTT. Translated: CASSLWGPLNSPLHF.

The rearrangement joins TRBV11-2 to TRBJ2-5; D remains ambiguous. The CDR3 sequence is 14 residues long. The germline gives CDR1 SGHAT, CDR2 FQNNGV. V lost 2 bases, J lost 2 bases, and 9 bases lay in between. The CDR3 sequence: CASSLTTSQETQYF. The CDR3 DNA is TGTGCCAGCAGCTTAACGACATCTCAAGAGACCCAGTACTTC.

This clonotype showed up just a few times. The chain carries TRBV5-8 and TRBJ1-1; unclear D gene. Germline lookup yields CDR1 SGHTS and CDR2 YDEGEE. The V end lost 0 bases, the J end lost 8 bases, and 17 bases lay between the germline ends. This CDR3 has 15 amino acids. The CDR3 loop reads CASSLVPLPGREAFF. CDR3 nucleotides: TGTGCCAGCAGCTTGGTCCCATTGCCGGGTCGGGAAGCTTTCTTT.

V and J are TRBV12-3 or TRBV12-4 and TRBJ2-3; D is perhaps TRBD1 (6 bases). Trimming removed 7 bases from V and 2 bases from J, with 22 bases in between. There are 17 residues in the CDR3. The CDR3: CASTPSGQGTYTDTQYF. The CDR3 nucleotides read TGTGCCAGCACCCCGTCTGGGCAGGGGACGTACACAGATACGCAGTATTTT.

This clonotype was counted many times. V usage is TRBV6-1 and J usage is TRBJ1-1; no clear D gene. Germline values: CDR1 MNHNS, CDR2 SASEGT. Trimming left V 5 bases short and J 3 bases short, with 13 bases between. The CDR3 consists of 14 residues. The CDR3 DNA reads TGTGCCAGCAGTTCCCACTCGGCGGACACTGAAGCTTTCTTT. Translating gives CASSSHSADTEAFF.

This clonotype has a handful of counts. The chain uses TRBV11-2 and TRBJ2-7; the D is unclear. The CDR3 sequence is 11 residues long. In germline, CDR1 is SGHAT, CDR2 FQNNGV. The CDR3 DNA reads as TGTGCCAGCAGCTTCGGTGGGGAAATGAACGTC. Its translation is CASSFGGEMNV.

V gene TRBV9 combines with J gene TRBJ2-1, with 11 bases identical to TRBD2. CDR1 is SGDLS and CDR2 is YYNGEE in the germline V gene. V lost 0 bases, J lost 10 bases, and 9 bases stayed unmatched. This CDR3 spans 16 amino acids. Here the CDR3 reads CASSVVLAGGWGEQFF. The CDR3 nucleotides read TGTGCCAGCAGCGTAGTCCTAGCGGGAGGCTGGGGCGAGCAGTTCTTC.

This clonotype showed up many times. The rearrangement uses TRBV6-1 and TRBJ1-6, with 9 bases fitting TRBD1. This CDR3 region has 16 residues. Germline assignment: CDR1 MNHNS and CDR2 SASEGT. V shed 6 bases and J 10 bases; nucleotides not matched to a gene: 13. The CDR3 nucleotides are TGTGCCAGCAGCAAAGGTCAGGGACAGGGAAGATCACCCCTCCACTTT. This encodes CASSKGQGQGRSPLHF.

A few counts support this clonotype. The rearrangement joins TRBV6-1 to TRBJ2-3; either TRBD1 or TRBD2 may fit D (7 bases each). The CDR3 length is 16 residues. Germline CDR1 and CDR2: MNHNS and SASEGT. V lost 8 bases and J lost 1, with 19 bases in between. This CDR3 is CASQGSAGQRTDTQYF. DNA for the CDR3: TGTGCCAGCCAAGGTTCAGCGGGACAGCGCACAGATACGCAGTATTTT.